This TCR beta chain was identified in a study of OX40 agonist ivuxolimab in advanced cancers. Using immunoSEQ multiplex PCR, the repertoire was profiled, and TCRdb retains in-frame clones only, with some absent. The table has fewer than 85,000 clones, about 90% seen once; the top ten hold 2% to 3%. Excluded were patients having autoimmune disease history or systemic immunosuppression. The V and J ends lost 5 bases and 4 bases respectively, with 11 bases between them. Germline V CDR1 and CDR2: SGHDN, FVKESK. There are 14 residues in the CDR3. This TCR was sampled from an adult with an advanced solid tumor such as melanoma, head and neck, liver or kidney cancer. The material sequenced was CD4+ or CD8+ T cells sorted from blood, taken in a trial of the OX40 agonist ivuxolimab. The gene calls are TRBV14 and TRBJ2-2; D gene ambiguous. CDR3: CASSSSPGTGELFF. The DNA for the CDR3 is TGTGCCAGCAGCTCGTCCCCGGGCACCGGGGAGCTGTTTTTT.